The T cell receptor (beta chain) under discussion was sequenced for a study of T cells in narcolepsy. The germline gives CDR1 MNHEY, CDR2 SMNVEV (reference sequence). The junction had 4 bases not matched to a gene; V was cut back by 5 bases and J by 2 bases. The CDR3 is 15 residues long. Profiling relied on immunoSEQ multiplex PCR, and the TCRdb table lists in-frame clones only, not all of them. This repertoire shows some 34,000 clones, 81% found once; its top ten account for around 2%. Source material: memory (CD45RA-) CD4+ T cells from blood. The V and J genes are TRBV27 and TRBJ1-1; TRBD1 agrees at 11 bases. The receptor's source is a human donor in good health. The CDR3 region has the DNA TGTGCCAGCAGTCCCTGGACAGGGGGCAACACTGAAGCTTTCTTT. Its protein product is CASSPWTGGNTEAFF.